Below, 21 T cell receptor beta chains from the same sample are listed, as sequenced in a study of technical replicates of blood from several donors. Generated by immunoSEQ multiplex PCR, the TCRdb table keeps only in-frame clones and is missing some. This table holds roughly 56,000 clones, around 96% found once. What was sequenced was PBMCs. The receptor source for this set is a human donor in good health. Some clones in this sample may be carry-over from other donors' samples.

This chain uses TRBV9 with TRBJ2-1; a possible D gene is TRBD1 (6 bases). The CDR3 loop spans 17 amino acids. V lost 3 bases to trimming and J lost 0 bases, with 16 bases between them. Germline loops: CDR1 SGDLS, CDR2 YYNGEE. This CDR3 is CASSGRQARSSYNEQFF. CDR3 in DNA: TGTGCCAGCAGCGGCAGACAGGCCAGAAGCTCCTACAATGAGCAGTTCTTC.

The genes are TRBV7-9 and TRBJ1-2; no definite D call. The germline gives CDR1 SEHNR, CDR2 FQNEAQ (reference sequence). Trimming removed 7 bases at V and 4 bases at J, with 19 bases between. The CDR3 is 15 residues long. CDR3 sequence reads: CASKHDTLEFYGYTF. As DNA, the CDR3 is TGTGCCAGCAAGCATGACACCCTGGAATTCTATGGCTACACCTTC.

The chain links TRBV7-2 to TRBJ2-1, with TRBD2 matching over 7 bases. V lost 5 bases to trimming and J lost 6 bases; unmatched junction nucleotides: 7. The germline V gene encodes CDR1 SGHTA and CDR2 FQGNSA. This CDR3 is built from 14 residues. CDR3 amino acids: CASSRTSSINEQFF. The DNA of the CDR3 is TGTGCCAGCAGCAGGACTAGTTCTATCAATGAGCAGTTCTTC.

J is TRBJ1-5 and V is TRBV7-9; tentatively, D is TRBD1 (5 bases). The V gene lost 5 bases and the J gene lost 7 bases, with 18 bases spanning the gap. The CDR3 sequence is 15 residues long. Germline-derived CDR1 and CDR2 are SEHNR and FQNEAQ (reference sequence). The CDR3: CASSQSGQSSQPQHF. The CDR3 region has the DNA TGTGCCAGCAGCCAATCCGGACAATCCAGCCAGCCCCAGCATTTT.

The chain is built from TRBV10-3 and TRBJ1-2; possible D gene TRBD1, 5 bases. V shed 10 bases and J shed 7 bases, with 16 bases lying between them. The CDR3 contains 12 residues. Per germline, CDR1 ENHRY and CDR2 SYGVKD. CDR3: CATPQQASGYTF. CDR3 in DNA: TGTGCCACTCCTCAACAGGCGTCTGGCTACACCTTC.

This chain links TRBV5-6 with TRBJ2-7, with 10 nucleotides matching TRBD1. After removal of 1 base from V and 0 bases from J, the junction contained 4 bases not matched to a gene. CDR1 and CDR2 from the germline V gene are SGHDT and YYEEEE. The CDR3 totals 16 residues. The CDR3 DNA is TGTGCCAGCAGCTTGCTGGGACAGGGGTCCTCCTACGAGCAGTACTTC. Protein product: CASSLLGQGSSYEQYF.

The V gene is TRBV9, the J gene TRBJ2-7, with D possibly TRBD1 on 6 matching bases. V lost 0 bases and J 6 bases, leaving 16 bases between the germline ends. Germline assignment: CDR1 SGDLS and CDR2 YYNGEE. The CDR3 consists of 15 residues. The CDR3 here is CASSVGGQTGGEQYF. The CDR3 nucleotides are TGTGCCAGCAGCGTAGGGGGGCAGACAGGCGGCGAGCAGTACTTC.

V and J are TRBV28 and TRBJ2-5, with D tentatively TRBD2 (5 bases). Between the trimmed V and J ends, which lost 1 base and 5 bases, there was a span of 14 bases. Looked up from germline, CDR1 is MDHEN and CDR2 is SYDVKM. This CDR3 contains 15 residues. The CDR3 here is CASSLLVTRVETQYF. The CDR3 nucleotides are TGTGCCAGCAGTTTATTAGTAACGAGGGTTGAGACCCAGTACTTC.

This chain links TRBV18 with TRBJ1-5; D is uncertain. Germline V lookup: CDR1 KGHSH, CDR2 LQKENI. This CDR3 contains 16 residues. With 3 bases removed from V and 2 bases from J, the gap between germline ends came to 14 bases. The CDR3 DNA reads TGTGCCAGCTCACCCCGAGCCCCCGGTCGCAATCAGCCCCAGCATTTT. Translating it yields CASSPRAPGRNQPQHF.

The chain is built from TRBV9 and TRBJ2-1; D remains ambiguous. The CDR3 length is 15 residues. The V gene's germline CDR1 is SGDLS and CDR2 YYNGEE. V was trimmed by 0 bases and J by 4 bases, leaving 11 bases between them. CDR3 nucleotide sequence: TGTGCCAGCAGCGTAGTGTCAGGCCCATACAATGAGCAGTTCTTC. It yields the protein CASSVVSGPYNEQFF.

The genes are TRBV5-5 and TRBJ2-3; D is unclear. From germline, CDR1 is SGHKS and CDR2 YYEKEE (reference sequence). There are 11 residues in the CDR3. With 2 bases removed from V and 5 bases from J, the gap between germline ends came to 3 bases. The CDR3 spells CASSFQDTQYF. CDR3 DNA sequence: TGTGCCAGCAGCTTTCAAGATACGCAGTATTTT.

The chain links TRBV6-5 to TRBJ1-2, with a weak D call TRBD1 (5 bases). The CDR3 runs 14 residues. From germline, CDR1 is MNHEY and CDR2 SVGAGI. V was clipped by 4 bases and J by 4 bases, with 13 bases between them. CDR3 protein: CASSLTSTGYGYTF. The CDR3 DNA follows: TGTGCCAGCAGTTTGACCTCTACAGGCTATGGCTACACCTTC.

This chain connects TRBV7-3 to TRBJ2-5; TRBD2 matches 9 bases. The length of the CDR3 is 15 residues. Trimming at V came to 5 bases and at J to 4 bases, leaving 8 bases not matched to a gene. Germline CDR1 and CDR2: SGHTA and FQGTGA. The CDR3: CASSRDSGSAETQYF. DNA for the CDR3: TGTGCCAGCAGCCGGGATAGCGGGAGCGCAGAGACCCAGTACTTC. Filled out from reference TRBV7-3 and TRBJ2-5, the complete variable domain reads GAGVSQTPSNKVTEKGKYVELRCDPISGHTALYWYRQSLGQGPEFLIYFQGTGAADDSGLPNDRFFAVRPEGSVSTLKIQRTERGDSAVYLCASSRDSGSAETQYFGPGTRLLVL.

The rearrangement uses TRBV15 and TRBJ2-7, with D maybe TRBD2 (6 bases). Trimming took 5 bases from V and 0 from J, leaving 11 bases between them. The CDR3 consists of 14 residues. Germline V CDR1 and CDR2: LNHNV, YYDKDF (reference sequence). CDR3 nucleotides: TGTGCCACCAGCGGGGACTGGAGCTCCTACGAGCAGTACTTC. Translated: CATSGDWSSYEQYF.

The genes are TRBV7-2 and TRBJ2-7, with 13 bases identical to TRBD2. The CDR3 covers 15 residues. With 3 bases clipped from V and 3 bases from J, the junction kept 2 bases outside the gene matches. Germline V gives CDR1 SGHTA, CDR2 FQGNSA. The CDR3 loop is CASSLGLAGLYEQYF. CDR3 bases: TGTGCCAGCAGCTTGGGACTAGCGGGACTCTACGAGCAGTACTTC.

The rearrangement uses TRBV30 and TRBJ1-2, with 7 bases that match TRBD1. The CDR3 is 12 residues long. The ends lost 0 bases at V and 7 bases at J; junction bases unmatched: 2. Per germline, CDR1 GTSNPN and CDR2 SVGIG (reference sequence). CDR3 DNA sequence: TGTGCCTGGAGTGTGAGGACAGGTGGCTACACCTTC. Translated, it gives CAWSVRTGGYTF. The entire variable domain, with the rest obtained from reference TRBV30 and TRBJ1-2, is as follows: SQTIHQWPATLVQPVGSPLSLECTVEGTSNPNLYWYRQAAGRGLQLLFYSVGIGQISSEVPQNLSASRPQDRQFILSSKKLLLSDSGFYLCAWSVRTGGYTFGSGTRLTVV.

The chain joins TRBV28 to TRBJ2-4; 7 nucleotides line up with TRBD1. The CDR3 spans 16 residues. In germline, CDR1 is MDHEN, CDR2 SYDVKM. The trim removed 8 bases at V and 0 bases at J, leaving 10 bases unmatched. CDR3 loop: CASEQGLGLAKNIQYF. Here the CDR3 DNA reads TGTGCCAGCGAACAGGGGTTGGGGCTAGCCAAAAACATTCAGTACTTC.

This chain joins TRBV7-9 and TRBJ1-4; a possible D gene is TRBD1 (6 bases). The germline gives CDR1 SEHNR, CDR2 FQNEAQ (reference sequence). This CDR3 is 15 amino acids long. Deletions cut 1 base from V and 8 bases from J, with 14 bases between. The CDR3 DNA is TGTGCCAGCAGCTTAGTCGGTGCAGGGGACGAAAAACTGTTTTTT. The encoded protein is CASSLVGAGDEKLFF. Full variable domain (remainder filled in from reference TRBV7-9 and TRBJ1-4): DTGVSQNPRHKITKRGQNVTFRCDPISEHNRLYWYRQTLGQGPEFLTYFQNEAQLEKSRLLSDRFSAERPKGSFSTLEIQRTEQGDSAMYLCASSLVGAGDEKLFFGSGTQLSVL.

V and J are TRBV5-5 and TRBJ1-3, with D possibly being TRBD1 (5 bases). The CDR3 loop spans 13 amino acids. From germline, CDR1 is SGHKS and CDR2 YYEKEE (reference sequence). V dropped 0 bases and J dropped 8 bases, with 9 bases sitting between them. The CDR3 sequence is CASSLEGLDTIYF. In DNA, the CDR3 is TGTGCCAGCAGCTTGGAGGGGTTGGACACCATATATTTT.

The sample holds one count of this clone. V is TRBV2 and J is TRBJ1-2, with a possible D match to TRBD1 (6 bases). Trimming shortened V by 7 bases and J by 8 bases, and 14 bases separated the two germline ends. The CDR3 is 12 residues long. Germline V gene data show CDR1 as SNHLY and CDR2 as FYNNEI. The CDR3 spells CASTLYRDGYTF. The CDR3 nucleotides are TGTGCCAGCACCCTCTACAGGGACGGCTACACCTTC.

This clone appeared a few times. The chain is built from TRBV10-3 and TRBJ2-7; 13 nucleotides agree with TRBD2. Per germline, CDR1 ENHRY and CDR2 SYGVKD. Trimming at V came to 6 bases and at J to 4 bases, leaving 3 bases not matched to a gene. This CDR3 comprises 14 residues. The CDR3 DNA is TGTGCCATCAGCGGACTAGCGGGAGTGTACGAGCAGTACTTC. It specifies CAISGLAGVYEQYF.